This T cell receptor (beta chain) derives from a study of identical twins. General study findings and limits: The presence of invariant MAIT and iNKT cells could partly confound analyses of zero-insertion sequences.

The cDNA had a unique molecular identifier and a template-switch universal primer site. MiXCR, applied by TCRdb to the 5' RACE reads, yields one record per CDR3 protein. This table holds 400,000 or so distinct CDR3 sequences, 9% found once. For this clonotype: Its cognate antigen is unknown.

V lost 5 bases and J 0 bases, leaving 14 bases between the germline ends. The CDR3 has 16 amino acids. Looked up from germline, CDR1 is MNHEY and CDR2 is SVGEGT. This TCR derives from a woman aged 45-59 years in good health. The chain is built from TRBV6-2 or TRBV6-3 and TRBJ2-1, with a possible D match to TRBD2 (7 bases). Sequences were obtained from naive T cells sorted from blood. The CDR3 loop reads CASSALRGGSYNEQFF. Written as DNA, the CDR3 is TGTGCCAGCAGTGCCCTAAGGGGGGGCTCCTACAATGAGCAGTTCTTC.